Sequencing of this T cell receptor beta chain was carried out in a study of blood T cells in healthy people across ages. Each donor's blood draw was 7.5 to 10 milliliters of peripheral blood. Per individual sample, total RNA of at least 6 micrograms was extracted. The V gene end was trimmed by 4 bases and the J gene end by 5 bases; junction bases not matched to a gene: 5. Germline-derived CDR1 and CDR2 are SGHTA and FQGTGA. This CDR3 spans 16 amino acids. This clonotype was picked up one time. Sample-barcoded 5' priming and a J-beta primer mix drove a second PCR of 7 to 11 cycles. TCRdb passed the 5' RACE reads through MiXCR, listing each CDR3 protein once. The table lists about 780,000 distinct CDR3 sequences, 60% to 80% of them singletons.

V is TRBV7-3 and J is TRBJ2-1, with 13 bases matching TRBD2. Sequencing input: blood. This sequence was found in a man aged 25-40 years in good health. The CDR3 sequence: CASSSRLAGGHNEQFF. The CDR3 DNA follows: TGTGCCAGCAGCTCAAGACTAGCGGGGGGTCACAATGAGCAGTTCTTC.